A selection of T cell receptor beta chains follows, all from one sample in a study of identical twins. TCRdb re-analysed the 5' RACE reads in MiXCR, keeping a single row per CDR3 protein. This table has some 1,600,000 distinct CDR3 sequences, under 35% appearing once. The sample consisted of cord blood. Receptors originate from a newborn girl in good health. Both conserved end residues are part of each CDR3. A D gene is named only where the DNA matches it firmly. The size of a clone is reported for some rows only, either as once, few or many, or as a class for expanded clones.

j_gene,v_gene,abundance,d_gene,CDR3aa,CDR3nt
TRBJ1-1,TRBV3-1,.,.,CASSQGGLQGHTEAFF,TGTGCCAGCAGCCAAGGGGGGCTACAGGGCCACACTGAAGCTTTCTTT
TRBJ1-5,TRBV27,.,TRBD1,CASTSHYRQGGSNQPQHF,TGTGCCAGCACCTCTCATTATCGACAGGGGGGTAGCAATCAGCCCCAGCATTTT
TRBJ1-4,TRBV4-2,many,TRBD1,CASSQGNRGEKLFF,TGTGCCAGCAGCCAAGGAAACAGGGGTGAAAAACTGTTTTTT
TRBJ2-7,TRBV6-1,many,.,CASSELAYEQYF,TGTGCCAGCAGTGAACTAGCGTACGAGCAGTACTTC
TRBJ2-5,TRBV20-1,few,TRBD2,CSATGLAGPQETQYF,TGCAGTGCTACCGGACTAGCGGGACCACAAGAGACCCAGTACTTC
TRBJ2-4,TRBV2,.,.,CASSPQDPFVGARNIQYF,TGTGCCAGCAGCCCCCAAGATCCGTTCGTAGGCGCCCGCAACATTCAGTACTTC
TRBJ2-3,TRBV20-1,once,TRBD2,CSARGRGTRTQYF,TGCAGTGCTAGAGGGCGGGGGACTAGGACGCAGTATTTT
TRBJ1-2,TRBV29-1,few,TRBD1,CSGLGTGSNYGYTF,TGCAGCGGGCTAGGGACAGGCTCCAACTATGGCTACACCTTC
TRBJ2-1,TRBV6-6,.,TRBD2,CASKTSGYNEQFF,TGTGCCAGCAAGACTAGCGGGTACAATGAGCAGTTCTTC
TRBJ1-1,TRBV20-1,.,.,CSASGQLNTEAFF,TGCAGTGCTAGCGGACAGTTGAACACTGAAGCTTTCTTT
TRBJ2-3,TRBV12-3/TRBV12-4,few,.,CASSFPGTPTDTQYF,TGTGCCAGCAGTTTTCCAGGGACGCCCACAGATACGCAGTATTTT
TRBJ2-1,TRBV5-1,.,TRBD2,CTSSGSSYNEQFF,TGCACCAGCAGCGGGAGCTCCTACAATGAGCAGTTCTTC
TRBJ2-2,TRBV15,.,.,CATSRDPGTTTGELFF,TGTGCCACCAGCAGAGATCCCGGCACCACCACCGGGGAGCTGTTTTTT
TRBJ2-1,TRBV7-2,many,TRBD2,CASSTGTTYNEQFF,TGTGCCAGCAGTACCGGGACTACATACAATGAGCAGTTCTTC
TRBJ2-5,TRBV7-2,few,TRBD2,CASSLSSAGGETQYF,TGTGCCAGCAGCTTATCCTCAGCGGGAGGGGAGACCCAGTACTTC
TRBJ2-6,TRBV19,few,TRBD1,CASSMRQGATFISGANVLTF,TGTGCCAGTAGTATGCGACAGGGGGCTACTTTTATCTCTGGGGCCAACGTCCTGACTTTC
TRBJ2-1,TRBV28,few,.,CASSPRGRIEQFF,TGTGCCAGCAGTCCCCGTGGACGGATTGAGCAGTTCTTC
TRBJ2-6,TRBV2,.,.,CASTSSGANVLTF,TGTGCCAGCACGTCCTCCGGGGCCAACGTCCTGACTTTC
TRBJ1-2,TRBV29-1,few,.,CSVEKAAAYGYTF,TGCAGCGTTGAAAAGGCGGCAGCCTATGGCTACACCTTC
TRBJ2-3,TRBV20-1,few,TRBD2,CSARDDPSGSTDTQYF,TGCAGTGCTAGAGACGACCCTAGCGGGAGCACAGATACGCAGTATTTT
TRBJ2-3,TRBV7-2,.,.,CASSPGYGPNTDTQYF,TGTGCCAGCAGCCCGGGATACGGGCCCAACACAGATACGCAGTATTTT
TRBJ2-7,TRBV5-1,.,.,CASKGGNEQYF,TGCGCCAGCAAAGGAGGAAATGAGCAGTACTTC
TRBJ2-5,TRBV2,few,.,CASSPETGETQYF,TGTGCCAGCAGCCCAGAAACGGGAGAGACCCAGTACTTC
TRBJ2-2,TRBV9,few,.,CASSVATSTGELFF,TGTGCCAGCAGCGTAGCTACTAGCACCGGGGAGCTGTTTTTT
TRBJ2-5,TRBV4-1,.,.,CASSQTLAQETQYF,TGCGCCAGCAGCCAAACGCTAGCACAAGAGACCCAGTACTTC
TRBJ2-7,TRBV28,few,.,CASSPPILYEQYF,TGTGCCAGCAGTCCCCCCATCCTTTACGAGCAGTACTTC